Below, 5 T cell receptor beta chains from the same sample are listed, as sequenced in a study of blood T cells in healthy people across ages. Then a second PCR, running roughly 7 to 11 cycles, was carried out with a sample-barcoded 5' primer and a J-beta primer mix. TCRdb called the 5' RACE reads again in MiXCR, with one record for every CDR3 protein. The top ten hold about 10% of the sample, which has under 2 million distinct CDR3 sequences, 30% to 40% seen once. Sequenced sample: blood. These receptor sequences come from a woman aged 25 to 39 in good health.

The chain is built from TRBV7-3 and TRBJ1-1; D unclear. The CDR3 loop spans 15 amino acids. The V gene lost 5 bases and the J gene lost 2 bases, with 15 bases spanning the gap. Germline-derived CDR1 and CDR2 are SGHTA and FQGTGA. CDR3 in DNA: TGTGCCAGCAGCCCTTCCCGGGTGGCCAACACTGAAGCTTTCTTT. Translating it yields CASSPSRVANTEAFF.

The table lists this clonotype with many counts. This chain links TRBV7-2 with TRBJ2-3; D is unresolved. Trimming removed 4 bases at V and 0 bases at J, with 8 bases between. The CDR3 is 14 residues long. The germline V gene has CDR1 SGHTA and CDR2 FQGNSA. The CDR3 nucleotides are TGTGCCAGCAGCTATGGATTGAGCACAGATACGCAGTATTTT. Translating gives CASSYGLSTDTQYF.

This clonotype was seen a few times. This chain joins TRBV10-2 and TRBJ2-1; D unclear. Germline V gene data show CDR1 as WSHSY and CDR2 as SAAADI. The V end lost 2 bases, the J end lost 8 bases, and 13 bases lay between the germline ends. The length of the CDR3 is 14 residues. CDR3 in DNA: TGCGCCAGCAGTGAGAAGTCGCCCCGGGATGAGCAGTTCTTC. This codes for CASSEKSPRDEQFF.

In this sample, this clonotype turned up a few times. V and J are TRBV20-1 and TRBJ1-2; 11 nucleotides line up with TRBD1. V shed 5 bases, J shed 7 bases, and the junction held 3 bases outside the gene matches. Germline V lookup: CDR1 DFQATT, CDR2 SNEGSKA (reference sequence). This CDR3 has 12 residues. The DNA for the CDR3 is TGCAGTGCTCCGGACAGGGGGCTTGGCTACACCTTC. Translating gives CSAPDRGLGYTF.

This clonotype was detected a few times. The CDR3 protein is CASSLTESEAFF. CDR3 DNA sequence: TGTGCCAGCAGCTTAACAGAGTCTGAAGCTTTCTTT. V is TRBV7-9 and J is TRBJ1-1, with D unresolved. Trimming pared 2 bases from V and 6 bases from J, leaving 7 bases between. The germline gives CDR1 SEHNR, CDR2 FQNEAQ (reference sequence). The CDR3 covers 12 residues.